Each of the 15 T cell receptor beta chains below was sequenced from the same sample in a study of Graves' ophthalmopathy and Graves' hyperthyroidism. Amplification targeted the TCR beta CDR3 regions, with RNA transcripts as the source material. HTBI primers were employed in first-round RT-PCR, then a second-round multiplex PCR followed. From the multiplex PCR reads, TCRdb called clonotypes with MiXCR, one entry per CDR3 protein. The table includes about 620,000 distinct CDR3 sequences, roughly 20% detected once. Sequenced: peripheral blood. The receptors here all came from a woman aged 18-29 years with stable Graves' hyperthyroidism. Some clones in this sample may be carry-over from other donors' samples.

This clonotype was detected a few times. The rearrangement links TRBV28 to TRBJ2-7, with D hard to call. The V and J ends lost 7 bases and 0 bases respectively, with 10 bases between them. This CDR3 comprises 13 residues. Germline assignment: CDR1 MDHEN and CDR2 SYDVKM. The CDR3 region has the DNA TGTGCCAGCACTCCTACACCCTCCTACGAGCAGTACTTC. As protein: CASTPTPSYEQYF.

In its sample, this clonotype was seen many times. V is TRBV5-1 and J is TRBJ1-5, with 8 bases matching TRBD1. This CDR3 spans 12 amino acids. Trimming removed 9 bases from V and 7 bases from J; junction bases left unmatched: 6. Germline CDR1 is SGHRS and CDR2 is YFSETQ. In DNA, the CDR3 is TGCGCCACCACGGACAGGGAGCAGCCCCAGCATTTT. It yields the protein CATTDREQPQHF.

This clonotype was found many times. The chain uses TRBV25-1 and TRBJ1-6; 11 positions agree with TRBD1. There are 16 residues in the CDR3. Per the germline V gene, CDR1 is MGHDK and CDR2 is SYGVNS. Germline trimming cut 5 bases from V and 9 bases from J; bases unmatched to any gene: 9. As DNA, the CDR3 is TGTGCCAGCAGTCGGACAGGGGGCGCGGAGAGTTCACCCCTCCACTTT. Its protein is CASSRTGGAESSPLHF.

This chain joins TRBV2 and TRBJ1-2; no clear D. The CDR3 loop spans 12 amino acids. CDR1 is SNHLY, CDR2 FYNNEI, per germline. V gave up 7 bases and J gave up 2 bases, with 8 bases separating them. Here the CDR3 reads CASNILNYGYTF. The DNA for the CDR3 is TGTGCCAGCAACATACTCAACTATGGCTACACCTTC.

This clonotype has at least ten counts. The chain has TRBV29-1 and TRBJ2-7; D is undetermined. Trimming shortened V by 1 base and J by 1 base, and 11 bases separated the two germline ends. The CDR3 is made up of 14 amino acids. Germline V lookup: CDR1 SQVTM, CDR2 ANQGSEA. CDR3 in amino acids: CSVEVPETSYEQYF. CDR3 DNA sequence: TGCAGCGTTGAAGTCCCAGAAACTTCCTACGAGCAGTACTTC.

There are a few counts of this clonotype. DNA for the CDR3: TGCGCCAGCAGCTTGGTTTTTGGGGAAGGCACTGAAGCTTTCTTT. Protein product: CASSLVFGEGTEAFF. The rearrangement joins TRBV5-1 to TRBJ1-1; no clear D. Germline values: CDR1 SGHRS, CDR2 YFSETQ. V lost 0 bases and J 4 bases, leaving 13 bases between the germline ends. The CDR3 spans 15 residues.

V is TRBV4-1 and J is TRBJ2-5, with a tentative D call TRBD2 (5 bases). This CDR3 is 15 amino acids long. Germline assignment: CDR1 MGHRA and CDR2 YSYEKL. V lost 0 bases, J lost 6 bases, and 14 bases lay in between. DNA for the CDR3: TGCGCCAGCAGCCAAGATTTGAGCGGTCGGAAGACCCAGTACTTC. This codes for CASSQDLSGRKTQYF.

The genes are TRBV5-1 and TRBJ2-6; possibly TRBD2 for D (5 bases). This CDR3 has 14 residues. CDR1 and CDR2 (germline): SGHRS, YFSETQ. V dropped 7 bases and J dropped 2 bases, with 10 bases sitting between them. The CDR3 sequence: CASLTGAGANVLTF. The CDR3 DNA sequence: TGCGCCAGCCTTACCGGGGCTGGGGCCAACGTCCTGACTTTC.

The chain links TRBV7-2 to TRBJ2-7, with D hard to call. Germline values: CDR1 SGHTA, CDR2 FQGNSA. The CDR3 loop spans 14 amino acids. For the CDR3, the DNA is TGTGCCAGCAGCTTAGGTGCAGGACCCTACGAGCAGTGCGTC. Amino acid sequence: CASSLGAGPYEQCV.

The chain links TRBV11-1 to TRBJ2-2, with a possible D match to TRBD1 (8 bases). This CDR3 comprises 16 residues. Looked up from germline, CDR1 is SGHAT and CDR2 is FQDESV (reference sequence). Trimming took 5 bases from V and 3 from J, leaving 16 bases between them. CDR3 sequence: CASSIRTGRDTGELFF. DNA of the CDR3: TGTGCCAGCAGCATCCGGACAGGGAGGGACACCGGGGAGCTGTTTTTT.

This clonotype appeared a single time. Given a much more abundant clone one base away, this may be a read error. The chain recombines TRBV7-8 with TRBJ1-5; D perhaps matches TRBD1 (5 bases). The CDR3 spans 17 residues. V was clipped by 5 bases and J by 0 bases, with 17 bases between them. CDR1 is SGHVS and CDR2 is FQNEAQ in the germline V gene. The DNA for the CDR3 is TGTGCCAGCAGCCGGGACCGTATTGGGGATAGCAATCAGCCCCAGCATTTT. Amino acids: CASSRDRIGDSNQPQHF.

This clonotype was seen at least ten times. The genes are TRBV6-5 and TRBJ2-5, with D perhaps TRBD2 (6 bases). The CDR3 is 17 residues long. The V gene's germline CDR1 is MNHEY and CDR2 SVGAGI. V was cut by 2 bases and J by 1 base, with 17 bases left in between. The CDR3 DNA sequence: TGTGCCAGCAGTTACGCGGCGGGTGGGGGGTCCCAAGAGACCCAGTACTTC. Amino acids: CASSYAAGGGSQETQYF.

The chain has TRBV29-1 and TRBJ2-7, with D maybe TRBD1 (5 bases). CDR3 length: 15 residues. Looked up from germline, CDR1 is SQVTM and CDR2 is ANQGSEA. The V and J ends lost 3 bases and 2 bases respectively, with 17 bases between them. CDR3 DNA sequence: TGCAGCGTTGACACAGGAGTTCCGAATACCTACGAGCAGTACTTC. Translated: CSVDTGVPNTYEQYF.

This clonotype was seen ten or more times. The rearrangement joins TRBV29-1 to TRBJ2-4; D is tentatively TRBD1 or TRBD2 (5 bases each). Germline loops: CDR1 SQVTM, CDR2 ANQGSEA. V was shortened by 0 bases and J by 6 bases, with 15 bases between the two germline ends. This CDR3 contains 15 residues. As DNA, the CDR3 is TGCAGCGTTGAAGAATTGGTCGGGGCCGGAAACATTCAGTACTTC. Residues: CSVEELVGAGNIQYF.

In its sample, this clonotype was seen many times. This chain connects TRBV20-1 to TRBJ2-5, with 7 bases that match TRBD2. The CDR3 runs to 13 residues. After removal of 3 bases from V and 2 bases from J, the junction contained 3 bases not matched to a gene. CDR1 and CDR2 from the germline V gene are DFQATT and SNEGSKA (reference sequence). CDR3 DNA: TGCAGTGCTAGGACGGGGGGACAAGAGACCCAGTACTTC. This gives the protein CSARTGGQETQYF.